This TCR beta chain appears in the sequencing data of a study of identical twins. The study's findings and limits: Cord blood's abundant beta clonotypes had fewer insertions, unlike memory repertoires. Within beta out-of-frame sequences, the excess sharing observed between twins was weaker.

On this clonotype itself: Its antigen is still unknown. The germline gene is not matched at one end of the junction; a read error may be the cause.

CDR1 is DFQATT and CDR2 is SNEGSKA in the germline V gene (reference sequence). The CDR3 runs to 16 residues. Carrying unique molecular identifiers, the cDNA also gained a universal primer site through template switching. From the 5' RACE reads, TCRdb called clonotypes with MiXCR, one entry per CDR3 protein. This sample carries around 650,000 distinct CDR3 sequences, about 7.6% of them seen once, and the ten largest clones take 1.6%. This sample also appeared in a second study, on yellow fever vaccine responses in identical twins.

The clonotype originates from a young woman in good health. The sequencing sample was made of PBMCs. The chain has TRBV20-1 and TRBJ2-2; D uncertain. The CDR3 region has the DNA TGCTGTGCTAGAGAACTAAGGACGGTGAACACCGGGGAGCTGTTTTTT. Amino acids: CCARELRTVNTGELFF.